This T cell receptor (beta chain) emerged from a study of PD-1 blockade in classical Hodgkin lymphoma. General study findings and limits: The origin of the repertoire differences remains undefined, with disease activity or prior therapy as possible causes. Compared with baseline, CD4+ but not CD8+ TCR diversity had risen significantly by C4D1.

The CDR3 is 15 residues long. CDR1 and CDR2 (germline): SGHAT, FQNNGV. The ends lost 2 bases at V and 1 base at J; junction bases unmatched: 1. Produced via immunoSEQ multiplex PCR; TCRdb's table is partial and in-frame only. Of roughly 100,000 clones detected, about 92% appear once; the ten largest clones hold roughly 1.9%. The time point was: cycle 4 day 1 (C4D1), after 6 weeks of nivolumab. Brentuximab vedotin exposure varied among the patients, all of whom had relapsed after autologous stem cell transplantation. To note about this clone: The target antigen is unknown.

Source: peripheral blood mononuclear cells (PBMCs), taken before the fourth cycle of nivolumab. This sequence was found in a human donor with classical Hodgkin lymphoma. The rearrangement links TRBV11-2 to TRBJ2-2, with 7 positions matching TRBD1. The CDR3: CASSLRGRNTGELFF. CDR3 DNA sequence: TGTGCCAGCAGCTTAAGGGGGCGGAACACCGGGGAGCTGTTTTTT.